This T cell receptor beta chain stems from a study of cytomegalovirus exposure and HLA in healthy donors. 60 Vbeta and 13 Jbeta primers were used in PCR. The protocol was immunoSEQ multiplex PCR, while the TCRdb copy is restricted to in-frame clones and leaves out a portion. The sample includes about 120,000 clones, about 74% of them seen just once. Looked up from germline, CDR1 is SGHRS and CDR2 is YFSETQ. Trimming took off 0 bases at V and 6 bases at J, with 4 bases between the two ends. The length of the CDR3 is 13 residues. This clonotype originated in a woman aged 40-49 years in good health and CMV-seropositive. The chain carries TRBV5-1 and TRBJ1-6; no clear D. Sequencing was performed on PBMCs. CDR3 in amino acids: CASSLDGNSPLHF. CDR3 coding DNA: TGCGCCAGCAGCTTGGACGGTAATTCACCCCTCCACTTT.